This TCR beta chain was obtained from a study of blood T cells in healthy people across ages (dated by TCRdb to about 2015). Broadly, across the study: In model experiments, template switching captured about one uniquely barcoded TCR beta cDNA molecule for every two T cells. Using the same blood draw, the study looked at two additional independent replicas of 1 million unique cDNA reads for two donors, one aged 18 to 30 and the other aged 80 or older. To track age-related changes in TCR beta repertoire diversity, the study relied on deep sequencing normalized with unique cDNA molecular identifiers. Donors of different ages were randomly distributed across sequencing lanes to avoid experimental bias. The donors were split into four age groups: young (average 16 years), middle-aged (roughly 39), aged (approximately 59) and long-lived (approximately 80).

The CDR3 numbers 16 residues from cysteine through phenylalanine. The retained sequence is limited to the CDR3, 48 bases, with the frame set at the first base. The V end loses 2 bases and the J end loses 0 bases, and a stretch of 11 bases separates them. CDR1 LNHNV and CDR2 YYDKDF were looked up in the germline V gene (reference sequence). Overall study results and their limits: There was a strong correlation between observed TCR beta diversity and the percentage of naive T cells measured by flow cytometry. As age increased, observed TCR beta diversity per million T cells dropped in a roughly linear way, and a significant reduction was already evident by age around 41. Compared with the aged group, the long-lived group had more naive CD4+ T cells, fewer expanded clones and increased TCR diversity, a pattern suggesting age selection. Because the CMV infection status of the donors was unknown, age-related changes in expanded clonotypes may potentially have been confounded. Conclusive comparison of naive and antigen-experienced compartments was prevented by the profiling of bulk unsorted PBMCs. Estimates of total diversity based on one million sequenced T cells were regarded as lower bounds and as underestimates.

Libraries were built with 5' RACE. The instrument was an Illumina HiSeq 2500. A second PCR of about 6 to 12 cycles was performed with a sample-barcoded 5' primer and a J-beta primer mix. Each TCR beta cDNA molecule received a unique molecular identifier from a template-switch 5' adaptor carrying 12 random nucleotides. Each sample yielded at least 2.5 million CDR3-containing paired-end reads. All of the RNA was converted into first-strand cDNA using the Mint cDNA synthesis kit, with a TRBC-specific oligonucleotide serving as the primer. After uracil-DNA glycosylase treatment, a first 18-cycle PCR used universal primers M1SS and BC2_uni_R on all cDNA. The original pipeline was this. Normalization of each sample was performed by random selection of 1 million high-quality reads, each carrying a distinct molecular identifier. Reads with shared molecular identifiers were discarded instead of being binned into consensus sequences. MiTCR, set to a Q25 quality threshold and the strictest error-elimination algorithm, was used for CDR3 identification, clonotype clustering and error correction. A nonparametric unseen species model with Euler transformation was used to estimate a lower bound on total TCR beta diversity. The public reads were reprocessed in TCRdb via fastp at Q25 and MiXCR, keeping in-frame beta chains. Entries that share a CDR3 protein sequence are merged under the most common genes and DNA. TCRdb, not the authors, supplied the V and J calls. This sample comprises hundreds of thousands of distinct CDR3 sequences, roughly 30% of them detected only once. Clones ranked in the top ten supply 15% to 19% of the sample.

This clonotype was counted a few times. Its cognate antigen has yet to be identified. The record has no base qualities; no much larger clone is one base away. The donors were roughly 38 Caucasian individuals from Russia, aged about 6 to 100 years, who were systemically healthy. Roughly 9 milliliters of peripheral blood were drawn from each donor into EDTA-treated Vacutainer tubes. Ficoll-Paque density-gradient centrifugation was used to isolate PBMCs, with at least 7 million obtained per sample. Total RNA, at least 5 micrograms per sample, was extracted from PBMCs with Trizol reagent. For every donor, flow cytometry on a PBMC aliquot measured the percentage of naive CD45RAhigh/CD27high T cells.

The receptor was derived from a woman older than 75 in good health. Donor details come from another sample of the same person, matched by shared clones. The V and J genes are TRBV15 and TRBJ1-3, with the D segment identity uncertain. The sequenced material came from blood. The DNA sequence is given as TGTGCCACCAGCAGATCGCCGACTTCCTCTGGAAACACCATATATTTT. It is translated as CATSRSPTSSGNTIYF.